The 8 T cell receptor beta chains given below trace back to one sample, sequenced in a study of T cells expressing NK-cell markers. No DNA is given; TCRdb re-called the 5' RACE reads and lists each CDR3 protein once. This listing includes approximately 170,000 distinct CDR3 sequences. The sequencing sample was made of blood T cells: a sorted CD56 or NKG2C T cell subset, CD4+ or CD8+ T cells, or bulk PBMC T cells (not recorded which). These receptors all stem from a man aged 18-69 years in good health.

The chain combines TRBV20-1 with TRBJ2-5; TCRdb proposes TRBD1, but this gene call is untestable without DNA. The germline CDR1 and CDR2 sequences are DFQATT and SNEGSKA (reference sequence). The CDR3 spans 14 residues. CDR3 residues: CSAPRWGHQETQYF.

The chain carries TRBV15 and TRBJ2-1; TCRdb lists TRBD1, though no DNA is available to test this call. Germline V gene sequence: CDR1 LNHNV, CDR2 YYDKDF (reference sequence). The CDR3 extends over 15 amino acids. The CDR3 sequence: CATSREPLRGDEQFF.

The gene calls are TRBV20-1 and TRBJ1-2. Germline loops: CDR1 DFQATT, CDR2 SNEGSKA (reference sequence). CDR3 size: 14 residues. CDR3 amino acids: CSASVGGWLYGYTF.

J is TRBJ2-7 and V is TRBV20-1; there is no DNA to check the TCRdb D call of TRBD1. CDR1 DFQATT and CDR2 SNEGSKA come from the germline V gene (reference sequence). This CDR3 is 15 amino acids long. The CDR3 is CSARDLSGHRAEQYF.

The rearrangement links TRBV27 to TRBJ1-1. CDR3 length equals 18 residues. Germline CDR1 reads MNHEY; CDR2 reads SMNVEV (reference sequence). The chain's CDR3 is CASSSKILPRRENTEAFF.

The chain joins TRBV4-1 to TRBJ1-4; TCRdb gives TRBD1 as the D gene, but with no DNA this cannot be confirmed. CDR1 and CDR2 (germline): MGHRA, YSYEKL. CDR3 size: 13 residues. The chain's CDR3 is CASTGQVNEKLFF.

The chain combines TRBV6-5 with TRBJ2-1; the D gene TCRdb calls, TRBD2, cannot be checked with no DNA. Germline V CDR1 and CDR2: MNHEY, SVGAGI. The CDR3 is 18 amino acids. The CDR3 loop reads CASSYSTREISSYNEQFF.

The chain is built from TRBV5-4 and TRBJ1-1; as DNA is missing, the TRBD1 call by TCRdb cannot be tested. The CDR3 covers 17 residues. Germline V gene sequence: CDR1 SGHNT, CDR2 YYREEE (reference sequence). The CDR3 sequence is CASSPLGQGAFATEAFF.